The TCR beta chain under discussion was sequenced for a study of CD8+ T cells in alopecia areata. It was cDNA, reverse transcribed from extracted RNA, that served as the sequencing template. Generated by immunoSEQ multiplex PCR, the TCRdb table keeps only in-frame clones and is missing some. Of 110,000 to 150,000 clones in the sample, about half were seen once. This CDR3 comprises 14 residues. Trimming removed 5 bases at V and 0 bases at J, with 8 bases between. The V gene's germline CDR1 is MNHNY and CDR2 SVGAGI (reference sequence). Sequences were derived from CD4+ T cells sorted from blood, sampled at week 0. This receptor was taken from a human donor with alopecia areata. The chain is built from TRBV6-6 and TRBJ1-5, with D uncertain. CDR3 nucleotides: TGTGCCAGCAGTAGCATAGATAGCAATCAGCCCCAGCATTTT. Protein product: CASSSIDSNQPQHF.